This entry lists 22 T cell receptor beta chains sequenced from one sample in a study of CD8 T cells in Susac syndrome. With random hexamers, reverse transcription was performed on about 0.5 to 1 ug of RNA. TCRdb re-called the immunoSEQ multiplex PCR reads through MiXCR, storing one row per CDR3 protein. The sample lists about 130,000 distinct CDR3 sequences; around 94% were seen once. The sequenced sample was CD8+ T cells from PBMCs. The receptors stem from a human donor with Susac syndrome.

The V and J genes are TRBV30 and TRBJ1-3; D perhaps matches TRBD1 (5 bases). This CDR3 spans 15 amino acids. Trimming cost V 5 bases and J 0 bases, with 14 bases left between them. Germline CDR1 reads GTSNPN; CDR2 reads SVGIG (reference sequence). The CDR3: CAWLPDTSSGNTIYF. In DNA, the CDR3 is TGTGCCTGGCTCCCGGACACGAGCTCTGGAAACACCATATATTTT.

V usage is TRBV14 and J usage is TRBJ2-5, with D perhaps assigned TRBD1 or TRBD2 (5 bases each). There are 14 residues in the CDR3. The germline V gene encodes CDR1 SGHDN and CDR2 FVKESK. Trimming pared 1 base from V and 5 bases from J, leaving 11 bases between. The chain's CDR3 is CASSQVGTGETQYF. CDR3 bases: TGTGCCAGCAGCCAAGTAGGGACGGGCGAGACCCAGTACTTC.

The J gene is TRBJ2-3, the V gene TRBV13; maybe TRBD1 (6 bases). The CDR3 runs 15 residues. Germline V gene sequence: CDR1 PRHDT, CDR2 FYEKMQ (reference sequence). Trimming removed 6 bases at V and 2 bases at J, with 15 bases between. DNA of the CDR3: TGTGCCAGCAGTCGCCAGGGGAGTTCCACAGATACGCAGTATTTT. Translating gives CASSRQGSSTDTQYF.

This chain connects TRBV12-5 to TRBJ2-5; D is ambiguous. Trimming pared 5 bases from V and 4 bases from J, leaving 11 bases between. From germline, CDR1 is LGHNT and CDR2 FRNRAP. This CDR3 comprises 13 residues. CDR3 amino acids: CASGDLYLETQYF. Here the CDR3 DNA reads TGTGCTAGTGGTGACCTATACTTAGAGACCCAGTACTTC.

The chain uses TRBV27 and TRBJ2-7; 9 positions match TRBD1. The germline V gene has CDR1 MNHEY and CDR2 SMNVEV (reference sequence). Trimming removed 0 bases from V and 5 bases from J; junction bases left unmatched: 8. This CDR3 spans 16 amino acids. CDR3 nucleotide sequence: TGTGCCAGCAGTTTATCCGGGACAGGGTGGACCCACGAGCAGTACTTC. Translated, it gives CASSLSGTGWTHEQYF.

V is TRBV5-4 and J is TRBJ1-2, with D perhaps matching TRBD1 (5 bases). V gave up 0 bases and J gave up 3 bases, with 9 bases separating them. Per the germline V gene, CDR1 is SGHNT and CDR2 is YYREEE (reference sequence). The CDR3 runs 14 residues. CDR3 sequence (DNA): TGTGCCAGCAGCTTGGATCGGGGGGACTATGGCTACACCTTC. It is translated as CASSLDRGDYGYTF.

This clonotype was detected once. Written as DNA, the CDR3 is TGTGCCAGCAGTTTTAGTCGGAACACTGAAGCTTTCTTT. Protein: CASSFSRNTEAFF. J is TRBJ1-1 and V is TRBV28; D is uncertain. The germline V gene has CDR1 MDHEN and CDR2 SYDVKM. V was shortened by 3 bases and J by 1 base, with 6 bases between the two germline ends. CDR3 length equals 13 residues.

This rearrangement joins TRBV15 to TRBJ1-1; D unresolved. Per germline, CDR1 LNHNV and CDR2 YYDKDF (reference sequence). CDR3 length: 13 residues. V was clipped by 4 bases and J by 4 bases, with 10 bases between them. The CDR3, as DNA: TGTGCCACCAGCACGTTCGAGGGCACTGAAGCTTTCTTT. This encodes CATSTFEGTEAFF.

The chain is built from TRBV2 and TRBJ1-4; D remains unclear. Trimming took off 2 bases at V and 8 bases at J, with 15 bases between the two ends. CDR1 and CDR2 (germline): SNHLY, FYNNEI. The CDR3 contains 15 residues. CDR3 DNA sequence: TGTGCCAGCAGTGAACGGCCAACCCTGTACGAAAAACTGTTTTTT. It encodes CASSERPTLYEKLFF. Full variable domain (rest looked up from reference TRBV2 and TRBJ1-4): EPEVTQTPSHQVTQMGQEVILRCVPISNHLYFYWYRQILGQKVEFLVSFYNNEISEKSEIFDDQFSVERPDGSNFTLKIRSTKLEDSAMYFCASSERPTLYEKLFFGSGTQLSVL.

V gene TRBV27 combines with J gene TRBJ2-2; D call uncertain. With 3 bases removed from V and 0 bases from J, the gap between germline ends came to 8 bases. The CDR3 sequence is 15 residues long. The germline gives CDR1 MNHEY, CDR2 SMNVEV (reference sequence). The chain's CDR3 is CASSFSTSNTGELFF. The CDR3 nucleotides read TGTGCCAGCAGTTTCTCGACCTCGAACACCGGGGAGCTGTTTTTT.

This chain links TRBV12-5 with TRBJ1-2; D is perhaps TRBD1 (6 bases). The V end lost 3 bases, the J end lost 3 bases, and 17 bases lay between the germline ends. The CDR3 extends over 16 amino acids. CDR1 and CDR2 (germline): LGHNT, FRNRAP. CDR3 sequence (DNA): TGTGCTAGTGGTTTAGGGCCCGGGGGCTTGGACTATGGCTACACCTTC. It translates to CASGLGPGGLDYGYTF.

The gene calls are TRBV6-6 and TRBJ2-1; TRBD2 is a possible D gene (7 bases). The V end was cut by 5 bases, the J end by 14 bases, with 22 bases between. Germline V gives CDR1 MNHNY, CDR2 SVGAGI (reference sequence). The CDR3 extends over 14 amino acids. The CDR3 region has the DNA TGTGCCAGCAGTAAGGGGGGGGGCGGGATGGATGAGTTCTTC. This sequence encodes CASSKGGGGMDEFF.

J is TRBJ2-3 and V is TRBV15; maybe TRBD1 (5 bases). Trimming stripped 1 base from V and 2 bases from J, with 10 bases between. The CDR3 spans 15 residues. Looked up from germline, CDR1 is LNHNV and CDR2 is YYDKDF (reference sequence). The CDR3 protein is CATSRGTGATDTQYF. DNA of the CDR3: TGTGCCACCAGCAGAGGAACAGGAGCCACAGATACGCAGTATTTT.

The rearrangement links TRBV2 to TRBJ2-1, with TRBD2 identical over 11 bases. This CDR3 contains 18 residues. V dropped 3 bases and J dropped 3; count of bases not matched to a gene: 10. From germline, CDR1 is SNHLY and CDR2 FYNNEI. This chain's CDR3 is CASSESGLAGGFYNEQFF. The CDR3 DNA follows: TGTGCCAGCAGTGAGAGCGGTCTAGCGGGAGGTTTCTACAATGAGCAGTTCTTC.

This chain uses TRBV28 with TRBJ1-5; no definite D call. Germline lookup yields CDR1 MDHEN and CDR2 SYDVKM. The V end lost 3 bases, the J end lost 4 bases, and 13 bases lay between the germline ends. The CDR3 covers 15 residues. The chain's CDR3 is CASSFGVAGNQPQHF. The CDR3 region has the DNA TGTGCCAGCAGTTTTGGTGTGGCAGGTAATCAGCCCCAGCATTTT. Variable domain in full (rest from reference TRBV28 and TRBJ1-5): DVKVTQSSRYLVKRTGEKVFLECVQDMDHENMFWYRQDPGLGLRLIYFSYDVKMKEKGDIPEGYSVSREKKERFSLILESASTNQTSMYLCASSFGVAGNQPQHFGDGTRLSIL.

The chain is built from TRBV9 and TRBJ2-1; 14 bases match TRBD2. Germline V gives CDR1 SGDLS, CDR2 YYNGEE. The CDR3 length is 15 residues. The J segment lost 8 bases and the V segment lost 3 bases, leaving 4 bases of the junction unmatched. DNA of the CDR3: TGTGCCAGCAGCGGCGGGACTAGCGGGAGTCATGAGCAGTTCTTC. This codes for CASSGGTSGSHEQFF.

This sequence joins TRBV7-8 and TRBJ2-7, with 10 bases identical to TRBD2. CDR1 is SGHVS and CDR2 is FQNEAQ in the germline V gene. V dropped 2 bases and J dropped 2; count of bases not matched to a gene: 9. The CDR3 consists of 17 residues. CDR3 residues: CASSLWVGSGRAYEQYF. The DNA of the CDR3 is TGTGCCAGCAGCTTATGGGTCGGGAGCGGGAGGGCCTACGAGCAGTACTTC.

V gene TRBV29-1 combines with J gene TRBJ2-7; D uncertain. Germline values: CDR1 SQVTM, CDR2 ANQGSEA. Between the trimmed V and J ends, which lost 0 bases and 2 bases, there was a span of 5 bases. The CDR3 consists of 12 residues. The CDR3 spells CSVEESTYEQYF. For the CDR3, the DNA is TGCAGCGTTGAAGAGTCCACCTACGAGCAGTACTTC.

The chain uses TRBV9 and TRBJ2-5; 7 bases map to TRBD2. J was trimmed by 3 bases and V by 3 bases; bases with no gene match: 14. Per germline, CDR1 SGDLS and CDR2 YYNGEE. The CDR3 is 17 residues long. The CDR3 DNA reads as TGTGCCAGCAGCGCGCCGAAGACTAGCCCGGGGGAAGAGACCCAGTACTTC. It yields the protein CASSAPKTSPGEETQYF. The complete variable domain, with remaining parts taken from reference TRBV9 and TRBJ2-5, reads DSGVTQTPKHLITATGQRVTLRCSPRSGDLSVYWYQQSLDQGLQFLIQYYNGEERAKGNILERFSAQQFPDLHSELNLSSLELGDSALYFCASSAPKTSPGEETQYFGPGTRLLVL.

The chain uses TRBV7-9 and TRBJ1-1; TRBD1 might be the D (5 bases). V dropped 5 bases and J dropped 6 bases, with 13 bases sitting between them. This CDR3 has 13 amino acids. CDR1 is SEHNR and CDR2 is FQNEAQ in the germline V gene (reference sequence). The CDR3 region has the DNA TGTGCCAGCAGCCAGATCACGGGGGCTGAAGCTTTCTTT. Translated: CASSQITGAEAFF.

V is TRBV7-9 and J is TRBJ2-1, with D hard to call. The CDR3 loop spans 13 amino acids. Germline CDR1 reads SEHNR; CDR2 reads FQNEAQ (reference sequence). With 5 bases removed from V and 7 bases from J, the gap between germline ends came to 12 bases. CDR3 amino acids: CASSPDPSNEQFF. CDR3 bases: TGTGCCAGCAGCCCAGACCCGAGTAATGAGCAGTTCTTC.

V and J are TRBV11-2 and TRBJ1-1; 9 positions match TRBD1. J lost 3 bases, V lost 6 bases, and 5 bases had no gene match. The CDR3 runs 14 residues. Per the germline V gene, CDR1 is SGHAT and CDR2 is FQNNGV. This chain's CDR3 is CASRRRTGDTEAFF. In nucleotides, the CDR3 is TGTGCCAGCAGACGTCGGACAGGGGACACTGAAGCTTTCTTT.